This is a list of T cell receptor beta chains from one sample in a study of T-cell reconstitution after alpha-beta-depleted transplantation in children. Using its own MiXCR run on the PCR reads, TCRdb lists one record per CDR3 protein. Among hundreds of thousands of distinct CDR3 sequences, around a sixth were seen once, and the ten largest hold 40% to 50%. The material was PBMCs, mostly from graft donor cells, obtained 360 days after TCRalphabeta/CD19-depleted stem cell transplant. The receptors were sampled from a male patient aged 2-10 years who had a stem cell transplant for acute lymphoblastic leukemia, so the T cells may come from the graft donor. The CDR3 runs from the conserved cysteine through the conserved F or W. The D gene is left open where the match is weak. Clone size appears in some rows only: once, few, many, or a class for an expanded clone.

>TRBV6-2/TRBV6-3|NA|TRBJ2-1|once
CSSSYSRVNEQFF
TGTTCCAGCAGTTACAGCAGGGTTAATGAGCAGTTCTTC
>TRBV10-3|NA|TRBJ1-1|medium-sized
CAISESVRLNTEAFF
TGTGCCATCAGTGAGTCTGTCAGGCTTAACACTGAAGCTTTCTTT
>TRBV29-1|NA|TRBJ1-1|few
CSVVGAQDTEAFF
TGCAGCGTTGTCGGGGCGCAGGACACTGAAGCTTTCTTT
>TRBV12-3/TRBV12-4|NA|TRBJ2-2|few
CASSLVQAGGELFF
TGTGCCAGCAGTTTAGTCCAGGCGGGCGGGGAGCTGTTTTTT
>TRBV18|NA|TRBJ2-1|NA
CASSPGQGLRGTKNEQFF
TGTGCCAGCTCACCAGGGCAGGGCTTAAGGGGGACTAAAAATGAGCAGTTCTTC
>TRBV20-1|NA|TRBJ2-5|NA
CSAIVLPGSTPGETQYF
TGCAGTGCTATAGTCCTCCCGGGGTCAACCCCAGGAGAGACCCAGTACTTC
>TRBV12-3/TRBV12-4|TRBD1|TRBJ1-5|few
CASTLRQGNQPQHF
TGTGCCAGCACTTTAAGACAGGGAAATCAGCCCCAGCATTTT
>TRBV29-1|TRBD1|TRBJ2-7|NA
CSVVPRDRGYEQYF
TGCAGCGTTGTTCCCCGGGACAGGGGATACGAGCAGTACTTC
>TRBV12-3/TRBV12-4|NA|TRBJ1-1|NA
CASSLALRGSEAFF
TGTGCCAGCAGTTTAGCGCTTCGGGGGTCCGAAGCTTTCTTT
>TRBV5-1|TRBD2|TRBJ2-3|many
CASSQTGPRLAVSPLYSSQYF
TGCGCCAGCAGCCAGACAGGGCCCAGACTAGCGGTCTCGCCCTTGTACTCTTCGCAGTATTTT
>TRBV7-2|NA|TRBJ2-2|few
CASSFLITGELFF
TGTGCCAGCAGCTTCCTGATCACCGGGGAGCTGTTTTTT
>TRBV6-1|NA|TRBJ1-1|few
CASSEIEFPNTEAFF
TGTGCCAGCAGTGAAATCGAGTTCCCGAACACTGAAGCTTTCTTT
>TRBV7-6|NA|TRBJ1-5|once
CASSSGVQGSNQPQHF
TGTGCCAGCAGCTCGGGGGTCCAGGGGAGCAATCAGCCCCAGCATTTT
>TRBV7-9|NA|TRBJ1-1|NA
CASIRGQAGSVEAFF
TGTGCCAGCATCCGGGGGCAGGCGGGTTCTGTTGAAGCTTTCTTT
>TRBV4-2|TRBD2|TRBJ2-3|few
CASSQAGSGEPQYF
TGTGCCAGCAGCCAAGCGGGTAGCGGGGAACCGCAGTATTTT
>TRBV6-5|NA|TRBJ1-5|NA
CASSYGRTARPQHF
TGTGCCAGCAGTTACGGCAGGACGGCGAGGCCCCAGCATTTT
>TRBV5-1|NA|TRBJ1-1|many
CASSLVEATGTEAFF
TGCGCCAGCAGCTTGGTCGAGGCCACGGGTACTGAAGCTTTCTTT
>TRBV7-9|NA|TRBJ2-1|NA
CASSSLGPTGDEQFF
TGTGCCAGCAGCTCCCTCGGACCAACCGGGGATGAGCAGTTCTTC
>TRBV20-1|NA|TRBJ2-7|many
CSARAPTGEGQSTYEQYF
TGCAGTGCTAGAGCCCCGACAGGGGAGGGGCAAAGCACCTACGAGCAGTACTTC
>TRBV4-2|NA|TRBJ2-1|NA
CASSQDRLGVPYTEQFF
TGTGCCAGCAGCCAAGATCGACTCGGGGTCCCGTATACGGAGCAGTTCTTC
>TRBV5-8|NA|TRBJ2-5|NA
CASILETQYF
TGTGCCAGCATTCTGGAGACCCAGTACTTC
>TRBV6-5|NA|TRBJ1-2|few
CASSWSPGVSGYTF
TGTGCCAGCAGTTGGTCCCCGGGGGTTTCTGGCTACACCTTC
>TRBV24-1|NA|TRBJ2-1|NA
CATSGPQYNEQFF
TGTGCCACCAGTGGCCCCCAGTACAATGAGCAGTTCTTC
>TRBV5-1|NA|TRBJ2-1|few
CASSSPFGGSSYNEQFF
TGCGCCAGCAGCTCGCCCTTCGGCGGTAGCTCCTACAATGAGCAGTTCTTC
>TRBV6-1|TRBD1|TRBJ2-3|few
CASSDELGTGVGPDTQYF
TGTGCCAGCAGTGACGAACTCGGGACAGGGGTTGGTCCAGATACGCAGTATTTT
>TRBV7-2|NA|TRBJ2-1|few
CASSSRGGEQFF
TGTGCCAGCAGTTCCAGGGGGGGTGAGCAGTTCTTC
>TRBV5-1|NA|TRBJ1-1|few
CASSLGPSEAFF
TGCGCCAGCAGCTTAGGACCCTCTGAAGCTTTCTTT
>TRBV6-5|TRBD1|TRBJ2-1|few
CASSSPGTGNTDEQFF
TGTGCCAGCAGTTCCCCCGGGACAGGGAATACCGATGAGCAGTTCTTC
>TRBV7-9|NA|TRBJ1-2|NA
CASSLAPASYGYTF
TGTGCCAGCAGCTTAGCCCCGGCGTCCTATGGCTACACCTTC
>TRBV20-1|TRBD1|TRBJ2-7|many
CSASFFVAGGTLLAYEQYF
TGCAGTGCTAGTTTTTTTGTGGCAGGGGGTACTCTTCTCGCCTACGAGCAGTACTTC
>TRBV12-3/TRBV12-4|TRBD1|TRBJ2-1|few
CASSFPGGAYNEQFF
TGTGCCAGCAGTTTCCCAGGGGGAGCCTACAATGAGCAGTTCTTC
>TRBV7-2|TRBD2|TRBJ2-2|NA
CASSLALAGGLLGELFF
TGTGCCAGCAGCTTAGCCCTAGCGGGGGGGCTTCTAGGGGAGCTGTTTTTT
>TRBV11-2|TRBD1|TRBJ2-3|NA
CASSRTGQPTDTQYF
TGTGCCAGCAGCAGGACAGGGCAACCCACAGATACGCAGTATTTT
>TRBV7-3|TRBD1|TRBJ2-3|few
CASSLTPLDRFSTDTQYF
TGTGCCAGCAGCTTAACCCCCTTGGACAGGTTTAGCACAGATACGCAGTATTTT
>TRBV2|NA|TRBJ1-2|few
CASREVGYTF
TGTGCCAGCAGAGAGGTTGGCTACACCTTC